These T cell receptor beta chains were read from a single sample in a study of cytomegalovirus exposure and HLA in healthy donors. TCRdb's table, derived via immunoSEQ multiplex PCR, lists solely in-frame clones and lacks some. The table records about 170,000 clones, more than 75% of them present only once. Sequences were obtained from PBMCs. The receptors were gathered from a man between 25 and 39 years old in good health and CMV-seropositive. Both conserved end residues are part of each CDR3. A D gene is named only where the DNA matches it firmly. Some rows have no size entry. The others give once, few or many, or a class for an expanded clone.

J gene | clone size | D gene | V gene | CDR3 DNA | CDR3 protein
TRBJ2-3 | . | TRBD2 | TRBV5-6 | TGTGCCAGCTTAAGAGGGGTAGCGGGAGTGGCAGATACGCAGTATTTT | CASLRGVAGVADTQYF
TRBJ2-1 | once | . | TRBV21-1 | TGTGCCAGCAGCAAACCCTCACGGGAGGAAGACTACAATGAGCAGTTCTTC | CASSKPSREEDYNEQFF
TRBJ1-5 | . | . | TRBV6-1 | TGTGCCAGCAGCGAACTGGACACGAGATATCAGCCCCAGCATTTT | CASSELDTRYQPQHF
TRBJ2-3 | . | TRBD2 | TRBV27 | TGTGCCAGCAGTTTGGGTAGCGGGAGGGCCGCAGATACGCAGTATTTT | CASSLGSGRAADTQYF
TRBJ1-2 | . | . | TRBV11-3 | TGTGCCAGCAGCTTGAGGCCGGCTCGGGGTGGCTACACCTTC | CASSLRPARGGYTF
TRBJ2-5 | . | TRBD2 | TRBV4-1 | TGCGCCAGCAGCCAAGTCTTCCTAGCGGGAGGTGGAGACCAAGAGACCCAGTACTTC | CASSQVFLAGGGDQETQYF
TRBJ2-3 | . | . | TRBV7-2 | TGTGCCAGCAGCTCGTGGGAGGCAGATACGCAGTATTTT | CASSSWEADTQYF
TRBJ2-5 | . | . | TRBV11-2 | TGTGCCAGCGGCCGACAACTTCAAGAGACCCAGTACTTC | CASGRQLQETQYF
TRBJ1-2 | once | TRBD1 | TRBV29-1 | TGCAGCGCCCAAACGGGACAGGGGGCGCCTGGCTACACCTTC | CSAQTGQGAPGYTF
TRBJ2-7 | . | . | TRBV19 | TGTGCCAGTACGAACAGGGATAAGAACGAGCAGTACTTC | CASTNRDKNEQYF
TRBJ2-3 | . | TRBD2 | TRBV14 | TGTGCCAGCAGCCAAGATCTCCTCGGGAGGGCTGCAGATACGCAGTATTTT | CASSQDLLGRAADTQYF
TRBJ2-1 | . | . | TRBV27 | TGTGCCAGCAGTTCCAGACTAGTCTACAATGAGCAGTTCTTC | CASSSRLVYNEQFF
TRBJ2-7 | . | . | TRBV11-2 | TGTGCCAGCAGTGACCCCGGGGGCGGGAGAAAGACCTACGAGCAGTACTTC | CASSDPGGGRKTYEQYF
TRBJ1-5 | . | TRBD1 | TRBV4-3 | TGCGCCAGCAGCCAAGATCGGACAGGATGGAATCAGCCCCAGCATTTT | CASSQDRTGWNQPQHF
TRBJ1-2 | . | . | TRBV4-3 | TGCGCCAGCAGCCAAGGAGTTTGGGGCGCGAGTTATGGCTACACCTTC | CASSQGVWGASYGYTF
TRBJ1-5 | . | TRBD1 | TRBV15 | TGTGCCACCAGCAGTTACAGGGGGAATCAGCCCCAGCATTTT | CATSSYRGNQPQHF
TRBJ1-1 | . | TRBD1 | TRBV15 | TGTGCCACCAGCAGCGGCCAGTCGGGCAGGGGGCGATTAAGAGCTTTCTTT | CATSSGQSGRGRLRAFF
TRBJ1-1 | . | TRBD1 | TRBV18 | TGTGCCAGCTCATCGAGACAGGGAACGGCAATGAACACTGAAGCTTTCTTT | CASSSRQGTAMNTEAFF
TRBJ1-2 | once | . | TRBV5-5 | TGTGCCAGCAGCCCGCGGGCGGAGGGAGGCTACACCTTC | CASSPRAEGGYTF
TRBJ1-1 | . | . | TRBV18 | TGTGCCAGCTCACCACACGTACAGGGAACTGAAGCTTTCTTT | CASSPHVQGTEAFF
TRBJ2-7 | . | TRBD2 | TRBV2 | TGTGCCAGCAGGGGAGGGCTATTTACGAGCGAGCAGTACTTC | CASRGGLFTSEQYF
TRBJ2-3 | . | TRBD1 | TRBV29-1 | TGCAGCGTTGAAGGCAGTCGGACAGGCCGAGGAGATACGCAGTATTTT | CSVEGSRTGRGDTQYF
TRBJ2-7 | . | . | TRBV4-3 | TGCGCCAGCAGCCAAGATTACGGTTCCTCCTACGAGCAGTACTTC | CASSQDYGSSYEQYF
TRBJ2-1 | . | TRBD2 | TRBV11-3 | TGTGCCAGCAGCTCCTATAGCGGGAACTCCTACAATGAGCAGTTCTTC | CASSSYSGNSYNEQFF
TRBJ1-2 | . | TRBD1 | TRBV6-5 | TGTGCCAGCAGGGGACCGGGACAGGGGGCGCGAGGCTACACCTTC | CASRGPGQGARGYTF
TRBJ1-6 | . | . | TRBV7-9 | TGTGCCAGCAGCTCTTACAGACAGGACGTTTATAATTCACCCCTCCACTTT | CASSSYRQDVYNSPLHF
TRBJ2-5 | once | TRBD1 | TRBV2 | TGTGCCAGCAGCCCCAGGGGGGAGACCCAGTACTTC | CASSPRGETQYF
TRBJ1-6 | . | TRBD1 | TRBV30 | TGTGCCTGGAGTGTGGAGGGGGCATACCCCAATTCACCCCTCCACTTT | CAWSVEGAYPNSPLHF
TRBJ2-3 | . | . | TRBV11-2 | TGTGCCAGCGGAGGGTGGAACACAGATACGCAGTATTTT | CASGGWNTDTQYF
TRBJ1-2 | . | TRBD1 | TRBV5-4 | TGTGCCAGCACCCCCCTGGGACAGGCGGATGGCTACACCTTC | CASTPLGQADGYTF